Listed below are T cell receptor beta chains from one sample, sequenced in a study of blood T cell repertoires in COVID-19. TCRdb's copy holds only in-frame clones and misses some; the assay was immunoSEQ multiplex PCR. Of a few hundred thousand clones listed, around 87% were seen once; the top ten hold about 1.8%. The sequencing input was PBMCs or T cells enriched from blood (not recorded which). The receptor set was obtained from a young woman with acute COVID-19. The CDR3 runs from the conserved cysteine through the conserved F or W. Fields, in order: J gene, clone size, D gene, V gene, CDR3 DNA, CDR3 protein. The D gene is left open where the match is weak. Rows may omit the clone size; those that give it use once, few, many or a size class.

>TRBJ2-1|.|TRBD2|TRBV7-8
TGTGCCAGCAGCAAGGGACTAGCGGCCTACAATGAGCAGTTCTTC
CASSKGLAAYNEQFF
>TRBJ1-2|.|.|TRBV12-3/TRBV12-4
TGTGCCAGCAGTTTAAGCCGGACAGATGGCTACACCTTC
CASSLSRTDGYTF
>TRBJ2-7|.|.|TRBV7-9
TGTGCCAGCAGCTTAGAAGGCAGGGTGCGGCAGTACTTC
CASSLEGRVRQYF
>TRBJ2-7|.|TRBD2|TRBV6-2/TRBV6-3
TGTGCCAGCGGTTGGACTAGCGGCTACGAGCAGTACTTC
CASGWTSGYEQYF
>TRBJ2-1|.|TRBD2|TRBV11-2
TGTGCCAGCAGGCGGCTAGCGGGAGGGCCCAATGAGCAGTTCTTC
CASRRLAGGPNEQFF
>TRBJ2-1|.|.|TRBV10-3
TGTGCCATCAGCATAGGGAGTGAATCCTACAATGAGCAGTTCTTC
CAISIGSESYNEQFF
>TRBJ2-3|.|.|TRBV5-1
TGCGCCAGCAGCTTTTCCGGGACTAGCACAGATACGCAGTATTTT
CASSFSGTSTDTQYF
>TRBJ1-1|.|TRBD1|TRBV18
TGTGCCAGCTCACGAAGCGGACCAGGGGGCGCGTTCGCTGAAGCTTTCTTT
CASSRSGPGGAFAEAFF
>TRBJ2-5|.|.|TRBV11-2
TGTGCCAGCAGCTTAGATTACGGGAGTGGGGGAGAGACCCAGTACTTC
CASSLDYGSGGETQYF
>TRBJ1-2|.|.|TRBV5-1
TGCGCCAGCAGCCTAAGCAGGGGCTATGGCTACACCTTC
CASSLSRGYGYTF
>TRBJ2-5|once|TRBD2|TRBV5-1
TGCGCCAGCAGCTTGGAAATCCCAGCGGGATTAATCCGGGAGTACTTC
CASSLEIPAGLIREYF
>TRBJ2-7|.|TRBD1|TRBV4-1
TGCGCCAGCAGCCAATTTAACAGGGGGTACGAGCAGTACTTC
CASSQFNRGYEQYF
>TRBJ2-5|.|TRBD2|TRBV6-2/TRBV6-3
TGTGCCAGCAGTTTCACCGGGACTAATGCAGAGACCCAGTACTTC
CASSFTGTNAETQYF
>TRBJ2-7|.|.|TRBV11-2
TGTGCCAGCAGCTTAGTGGTTAGCCCTGGCGAGCAGTACTTC
CASSLVVSPGEQYF
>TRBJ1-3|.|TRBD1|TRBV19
TGTGCCAGTAGTATCCCCCTGGACAGGGATCCTGGAAACACCATATATTTT
CASSIPLDRDPGNTIYF
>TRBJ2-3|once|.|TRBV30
TGTGCCTGGAGTGCTCTCCGCAGCGGGAGCACAGATACGCAGTATTTT
CAWSALRSGSTDTQYF
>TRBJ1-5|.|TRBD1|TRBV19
TGTGCCAGTAGTATGGGGACAGCTAGCAATCAGCCCCAGCATTTT
CASSMGTASNQPQHF
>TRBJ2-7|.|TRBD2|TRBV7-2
TGTGCCAGCAGCTTAGCCCTACACGGGGGGGAGCAGTACTTC
CASSLALHGGEQYF
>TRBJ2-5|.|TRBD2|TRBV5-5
TGTGCCAGCAGCTTGAGATGGGGGGGCCAAGAGACCCAGTACTTC
CASSLRWGGQETQYF
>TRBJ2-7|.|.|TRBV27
TGTGCCAGCAGCAGGGGCGGCTACGAGCAGTACTTC
CASSRGGYEQYF
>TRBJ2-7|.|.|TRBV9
TGTGCCAGCAGCGTAGATCAGGGCTACGAGCAGTACTTC
CASSVDQGYEQYF
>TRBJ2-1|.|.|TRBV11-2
TGTGCCAGCAGCTTGCTGGCGGGAAGGGCCTACAATGAGCAGTTCTTC
CASSLLAGRAYNEQFF
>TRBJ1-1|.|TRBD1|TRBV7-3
TGTGCCAGCAGCTTTGGACAGGGTAGGAACACTGAAGCTTTCTTT
CASSFGQGRNTEAFF
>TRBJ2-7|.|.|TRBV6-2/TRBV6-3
TGTGCCAGCAGTTACCCCCTCCCCGAGCAGTACTTC
CASSYPLPEQYF
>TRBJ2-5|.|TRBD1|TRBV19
TGTGCCAGTAGTAGCCTATACAGGGGCCTGGGGCAAGAGACCCAGTACTTC
CASSSLYRGLGQETQYF
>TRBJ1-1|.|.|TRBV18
TGTGCCAGCTCACCGCAGGGGAACACTGAAGCTTTCTTT
CASSPQGNTEAFF
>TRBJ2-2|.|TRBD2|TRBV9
TGTGCCAGCAGCGTCGTTAGCGGGAGCTATCCCGGGGAGCTGTTTTTT
CASSVVSGSYPGELFF
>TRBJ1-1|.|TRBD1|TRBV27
TGTGCCAGCAGCGACGGACAGGGAAAGAACACTGAAGCTTTCTTT
CASSDGQGKNTEAFF